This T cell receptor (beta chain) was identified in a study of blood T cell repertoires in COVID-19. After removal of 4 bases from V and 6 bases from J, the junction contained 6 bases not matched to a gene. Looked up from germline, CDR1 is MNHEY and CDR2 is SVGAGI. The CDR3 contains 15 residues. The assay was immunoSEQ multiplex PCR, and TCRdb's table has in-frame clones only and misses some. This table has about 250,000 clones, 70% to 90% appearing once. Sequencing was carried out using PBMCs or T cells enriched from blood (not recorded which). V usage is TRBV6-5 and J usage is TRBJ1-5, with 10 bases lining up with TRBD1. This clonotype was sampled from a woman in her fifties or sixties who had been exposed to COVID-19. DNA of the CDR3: TGTGCCAGCAGTTCCGGGACAGGGGTTGTTCAGCCCCAGCATTTT. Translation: CASSSGTGVVQPQHF.